What follows are 29 T cell receptor beta chains derived from one specimen sequenced in a study. One entry per CDR3 protein, called by TCRdb with MiXCR from the RT-PCR reads. The profile covers 650,000 to 800,000 distinct CDR3 sequences, with approximately 15% appearing a single time and 3.6% taken by the ten largest. The sample was memory CD4+ T cells from blood. Source of these receptors: a female donor in good health, serving as a healthy control.

This clonotype was counted at least ten times. As DNA, the CDR3 is TGCAGCGTTGAAGGCCGGTCCGGGTACAATGAGCAGTTCTTC. The encoded protein is CSVEGRSGYNEQFF. This chain joins TRBV29-1 and TRBJ2-1; no definite D call. The CDR3 extends over 14 amino acids. V lost 1 base and J lost 4, with 11 bases in between. From germline, CDR1 is SQVTM and CDR2 ANQGSEA.

At least ten counts were recorded for this clonotype. The rearrangement uses TRBV27 and TRBJ2-1, with 7 bases lining up with TRBD1. The germline V gene encodes CDR1 MNHEY and CDR2 SMNVEV (reference sequence). The length of the CDR3 is 18 residues. V shed 2 bases and J 0 bases; nucleotides not matched to a gene: 10. The CDR3 DNA follows: TGTGCCAGCAGTTTACGGCTCCAGGGGGTTAGCTCCTACAATGAGCAGTTCTTC. Amino acids: CASSLRLQGVSSYNEQFF.

This clonotype has at least ten counts. The chain couples TRBV6-2 or TRBV6-3 to TRBJ1-2; 7 bases line up with TRBD1. Germline values: CDR1 MNHEY, CDR2 SVGEGT. The CDR3 consists of 13 residues. V lost 6 bases, J lost 5 bases, and 6 bases stayed unmatched. The CDR3 region has the DNA TGTGCCAGCAGCCTCGACAGGGAGTATGGCTACACCTTC. It encodes CASSLDREYGYTF.

In its sample, this clonotype was seen a few times. The V and J genes are TRBV9 and TRBJ2-1; either TRBD1 or TRBD2 may supply D (5 bases each). V was clipped by 4 bases and J by 6 bases, with 14 bases between them. In germline, CDR1 is SGDLS, CDR2 YYNGEE. The CDR3 sequence is 14 residues long. The CDR3 DNA reads as TGTGCCAGCAGCTCTCGACCCGGGGCCAATGAGCAGTTCTTC. Its protein is CASSSRPGANEQFF. The full variable domain, its missing parts supplied by reference TRBV9 and TRBJ2-1, is DSGVTQTPKHLITATGQRVTLRCSPRSGDLSVYWYQQSLDQGLQFLIQYYNGEERAKGNILERFSAQQFPDLHSELNLSSLELGDSALYFCASSSRPGANEQFFGPGTRLTVL.

This clonotype has more than one count but fewer than ten. CDR3 DNA: TGTGCCAGCAGCCCGATCACGACAACCTACGAGCAGTACTTC. This translates into CASSPITTTYEQYF. The chain has TRBV7-2 and TRBJ2-7; D remains ambiguous. CDR3 length: 14 amino acids. CDR1 and CDR2 (germline): SGHTA, FQGNSA. Trimming took off 5 bases at V and 2 bases at J, with 13 bases between the two ends.

The chain has TRBV28 and TRBJ2-7; a possible D gene is TRBD2 (6 bases). With 6 bases removed from V and 0 bases from J, the gap between germline ends came to 15 bases. There are 15 residues in the CDR3. The V gene's germline CDR1 is MDHEN and CDR2 SYDVKM. CDR3 bases: TGTGCCAGCAGAAAGTGGGCCGGGAGCTCCTACGAGCAGTACTTC. This gives the protein CASRKWAGSSYEQYF.

This chain joins TRBV30 and TRBJ2-7, with D tentatively TRBD2 (6 bases). The CDR3 extends over 13 amino acids. Per germline, CDR1 GTSNPN and CDR2 SVGIG (reference sequence). The V end lost 5 bases, the J end lost 0 bases, and 11 bases lay between the germline ends. The DNA of the CDR3 is TGTGCCTGGCGAAGGGGAGGCTCCTACGAGCAGTACTTC. As protein: CAWRRGGSYEQYF.

This clonotype was counted ten times or more. The chain combines TRBV10-3 with TRBJ2-1; D uncertain. Germline V gene data show CDR1 as ENHRY and CDR2 as SYGVKD. There are 14 residues in the CDR3. Trimming cost V 3 bases and J 5 bases, with 11 bases left between them. The CDR3 loop is CAISEGRGNNEQFF. The CDR3 DNA reads TGTGCCATCAGTGAAGGTCGAGGAAACAATGAGCAGTTCTTC.

The chain couples TRBV5-1 to TRBJ2-5, with TRBD2 matching over 9 bases. The CDR3 is 15 amino acids. The J segment lost 2 bases and the V segment lost 2 bases, leaving 4 bases of the junction unmatched. The germline V gene has CDR1 SGHRS and CDR2 YFSETQ. CDR3 DNA sequence: TGCGCCAGCAGCTTCTCTAGCGGGGCTCAAGAGACCCAGTACTTC. Translation: CASSFSSGAQETQYF.

This clonotype was counted a few times. The chain uses TRBV20-1 and TRBJ1-4; 7 positions agree with TRBD1. J was trimmed by 7 bases and V by 0 bases; bases with no gene match: 5. Germline V CDR1 and CDR2: DFQATT, SNEGSKA (reference sequence). The CDR3 runs 14 residues. Written as DNA, the CDR3 is TGCAGTGCTAGAGATGGCCAGGGGGGTGAAAAACTGTTTTTT. Translated, it gives CSARDGQGGEKLFF.

In this sample, this clonotype turned up a few times. The genes are TRBV29-1 and TRBJ1-1; D perhaps matches TRBD1 (6 bases). Trimming pared 5 bases from V and 10 bases from J, leaving 20 bases between. The CDR3 sequence is 13 residues long. Germline lookup yields CDR1 SQVTM and CDR2 ANQGSEA. Here the CDR3 DNA reads TGCAGCGTTTGGACAGCAACGAACCGTGTAGCTTTCTTT. This translates into CSVWTATNRVAFF. Complete variable domain (other parts from reference TRBV29-1 and TRBJ1-1): SAVISQKPSRDICQRGTSLTIQCQVDSQVTMMFWYRQQPGQSLTLIATANQGSEATYESGFVIDKFPISRPNLTFSTLTVSNMSPEDSSIYLCSVWTATNRVAFFGQGTRLTVV.

V gene TRBV20-1 combines with J gene TRBJ1-2; tentative D call: TRBD1 (5 bases). CDR3 length: 11 amino acids. Germline CDR1 reads DFQATT; CDR2 reads SNEGSKA (reference sequence). The V end was cut by 3 bases, the J end by 8 bases, with 10 bases between. The CDR3 spells CSASRDGGYTF. The CDR3 region has the DNA TGCAGTGCTAGCCGGGACGGCGGCTACACCTTC.

The chain joins TRBV7-2 to TRBJ2-3; the D gene could be TRBD1 or TRBD2 (5 bases each). V was clipped by 2 bases and J by 3 bases, with 18 bases between them. The CDR3 contains 17 residues. Germline values: CDR1 SGHTA, CDR2 FQGNSA. CDR3 sequence: CASSLMGRDARTDTQYF. The CDR3 DNA reads TGTGCCAGCAGCTTAATGGGACGGGATGCCAGGACAGATACGCAGTATTTT.

The chain links TRBV7-2 to TRBJ2-5, with 10 nucleotides matching TRBD2. V was clipped by 2 bases and J by 5 bases; unmatched bases: 5. CDR1 is SGHTA, CDR2 FQGNSA, per germline. The CDR3 consists of 15 residues. The CDR3 loop reads CASSLLTAGGETQYF. In nucleotides, the CDR3 is TGTGCCAGCAGCTTATTAACAGCGGGGGGGGAGACCCAGTACTTC.

The CDR3: CASSPYSGQAFTGELFF. For the CDR3, the DNA is TGTGCCAGCTCACCGTATTCGGGACAGGCGTTCACCGGGGAGCTGTTTTTT. The rearrangement uses TRBV18 and TRBJ2-2, with 8 bases matching TRBD1. Germline V gene data show CDR1 as KGHSH and CDR2 as LQKENI. The CDR3 is made up of 17 amino acids. Losses at the gene ends were 3 bases for V and 4 bases for J; bases not matched to a gene: 10.

This clonotype occurred a few times. The V gene is TRBV4-2, the J gene TRBJ2-7; 8 bases fit TRBD2. Germline V gene sequence: CDR1 LGHNA, CDR2 YNFKEQ. The V gene end was trimmed by 1 base and the J gene end by 5 bases; junction bases not matched to a gene: 4. This CDR3 is built from 14 residues. The CDR3 is CASSQAGGEDEQYF. DNA of the CDR3: TGTGCCAGCAGCCAAGCGGGGGGGGAAGACGAGCAGTACTTC.

The genes are TRBV5-1 and TRBJ2-3; either TRBD1 or TRBD2 may fit D (6 bases each). The germline gives CDR1 SGHRS, CDR2 YFSETQ. Between the trimmed V and J ends, which lost 2 bases and 6 bases, there was a span of 19 bases. The CDR3 sequence is 16 residues long. This CDR3 is CASSLPRGLNGDTQYF. The CDR3 region has the DNA TGCGCCAGCAGCTTACCCCGGGGGCTGAATGGGGATACGCAGTATTTT.

This chain connects TRBV20-1 to TRBJ2-7; 15 bases map to TRBD2. The CDR3 has 18 amino acids. Looked up from germline, CDR1 is DFQATT and CDR2 is SNEGSKA (reference sequence). Trimming removed 3 bases from V and 3 bases from J; junction bases left unmatched: 12. The CDR3 sequence is CSARETSGLAGGSYEQYF. The CDR3 DNA sequence: TGCAGTGCTAGGGAGACCTCGGGACTAGCGGGAGGAAGCTACGAGCAGTACTTC.

This clonotype has only one observation. The chain couples TRBV20-1 to TRBJ2-3; D might be TRBD1 (5 bases). The V gene lost 8 bases and the J gene lost 6 bases, with 12 bases spanning the gap. Looked up from germline, CDR1 is DFQATT and CDR2 is SNEGSKA (reference sequence). The CDR3 has 11 residues. For the CDR3, the DNA is TGCAGTCCCAGGGTCGGGGATACGCAGTATTTT. Its protein is CSPRVGDTQYF.

This sequence joins TRBV2 and TRBJ2-5; the match to TRBD1 covers 12 bases. Germline CDR1 and CDR2: SNHLY and FYNNEI. CDR3 length equals 16 residues. V shed 4 bases and J 2 bases; nucleotides not matched to a gene: 5. CDR3 sequence (DNA): TGTGCCAGCAGTGTGGGACAGGGGGCAGGGCAAGAGACCCAGTACTTC. The encoded protein is CASSVGQGAGQETQYF.

Ten or more counts support this clonotype. The V gene is TRBV4-3, the J gene TRBJ2-6, with D unresolved. Germline V CDR1 and CDR2: LGHNA, YSLEER. The CDR3 covers 16 residues. V was clipped by 0 bases and J by 0 bases, with 6 bases between them. The CDR3 region is CASSQDVVSGANVLTF. In DNA form, the CDR3 reads TGCGCCAGCAGCCAAGATGTAGTCTCTGGGGCCAACGTCCTGACTTTC.

In this sample, this clonotype turned up many times. The chain joins TRBV6-1 to TRBJ2-5, with 9 bases aligning to TRBD2. The CDR3 totals 15 residues. Germline loops: CDR1 MNHNS, CDR2 SASEGT. Trimming removed 4 bases from V and 2 bases from J; junction bases left unmatched: 5. CDR3 in amino acids: CASSVAGAGQETQYF. The CDR3 region has the DNA TGTGCCAGCAGTGTAGCGGGAGCAGGGCAAGAGACCCAGTACTTC.

In this sample, this clonotype turned up a few times. The DNA of the CDR3 is TGCGCCAGCAGCCCTAGGACAGGGACCTACAATGAGCAGTTCTTC. Residues: CASSPRTGTYNEQFF. J is TRBJ2-1 and V is TRBV4-3; 8 nucleotides agree with TRBD1. Germline CDR1 reads LGHNA; CDR2 reads YSLEER. There are 15 residues in the CDR3. The V and J ends lost 4 bases and 2 bases, in that order; junction bases with no gene match: 4.

This clonotype showed up just a few times. The J gene is TRBJ2-1, the V gene TRBV4-1; 10 bases align to TRBD1. Germline trimming cut 0 bases from V and 6 bases from J; bases unmatched to any gene: 5. The length of the CDR3 is 16 residues. CDR1 MGHRA and CDR2 YSYEKL come from the germline V gene. This chain's CDR3 is CASSQDRTGGFNEQFF. The CDR3 bases are TGCGCCAGCAGCCAAGATAGGACAGGGGGATTCAATGAGCAGTTCTTC.

This clonotype was counted a few times. The chain joins TRBV7-3 to TRBJ1-1; TRBD1 might be the D (6 bases). V lost 0 bases to trimming and J lost 10 bases, with 12 bases between them. Per the germline V gene, CDR1 is SGHTA and CDR2 is FQGTGA. The CDR3 is 13 residues long. The CDR3 sequence is CASSLTEGGRAFF. The CDR3 bases are TGTGCCAGCAGCTTAACCGAGGGGGGGCGAGCTTTCTTT.

Many counts were recorded for this clonotype. The rearrangement uses TRBV12-3 or TRBV12-4 and TRBJ1-3, with D perhaps TRBD1 (5 bases). Trimming cost V 5 bases and J 11 bases, with 13 bases left between them. The CDR3 loop spans 12 amino acids. The CDR3 DNA reads as TGTGCCAGCAGTCCCCAGGGTCAGCCCATATATTTT. It codes for CASSPQGQPIYF.

This clonotype showed up just a few times. The chain recombines TRBV9 with TRBJ2-2; 7 nucleotides match TRBD2. Germline-derived CDR1 and CDR2 are SGDLS and YYNGEE. The length of the CDR3 is 16 residues. V was clipped by 0 bases and J by 4 bases; unmatched bases: 6. In nucleotides, the CDR3 is TGTGCCAGCAGCGTAGATTTGGGAGGGCCCACCGGGGAGCTGTTTTTT. It specifies CASSVDLGGPTGELFF.

This clonotype was seen repeatedly, ten times or more. The genes are TRBV6-6 and TRBJ2-5; maybe TRBD2 (5 bases). CDR3 length equals 15 residues. CDR1 is MNHNY and CDR2 is SVGAGI in the germline V gene (reference sequence). V gave up 0 bases and J gave up 5 bases, with 13 bases separating them. This CDR3 is CASSYSRGLGETQYF. CDR3 coding DNA: TGTGCCAGCAGTTACTCTCGCGGGTTAGGGGAGACCCAGTACTTC.

This clonotype was counted only a few times. The chain joins TRBV7-8 to TRBJ1-1, with D uncertain. In germline, CDR1 is SGHVS, CDR2 FQNEAQ. The length of the CDR3 is 14 residues. Deletions cut 3 bases from V and 6 bases from J, with 14 bases between. The DNA for the CDR3 is TGTGCCAGCAGCTTCCGGGCTCCGGAGGCTGAAGCTTTCTTT. Translated: CASSFRAPEAEAFF.